This T cell receptor beta chain was obtained from a study of cytomegalovirus exposure and HLA in healthy donors. Points on this clone: Its antigen is not known.

Amplification used 60 Vbeta primers and 13 Jbeta primers. Sequenced by immunoSEQ multiplex PCR; TCRdb stores in-frame clones only, minus some. The sample includes some 130,000 clones. Unrecorded immune exposure was likely among donors, who were nominally healthy when sampled. Notes on the study in general: The study labeled 150 to 200 TCR beta chains cytomegalovirus-associated. Because they were indistinguishable, some V segments, including TRBV6-2 and TRBV6-3, were excluded.

CDR1 is MNHEY and CDR2 is SMNVEV in the germline V gene (reference sequence). Trimming removed 1 base from V and 10 bases from J; junction bases left unmatched: 9. This CDR3 region has 16 residues. The receptor was derived from a woman aged 35 to 49 in good health and CMV-seronegative. The rearrangement joins TRBV27 to TRBJ1-6; 8 bases fit TRBD1. The sequenced sample consisted of PBMCs. CDR3 loop: CASSLWTGQGRSPLHF. CDR3 coding DNA: TGTGCCAGCAGTTTATGGACCGGACAGGGCCGATCACCCCTCCACTTT.